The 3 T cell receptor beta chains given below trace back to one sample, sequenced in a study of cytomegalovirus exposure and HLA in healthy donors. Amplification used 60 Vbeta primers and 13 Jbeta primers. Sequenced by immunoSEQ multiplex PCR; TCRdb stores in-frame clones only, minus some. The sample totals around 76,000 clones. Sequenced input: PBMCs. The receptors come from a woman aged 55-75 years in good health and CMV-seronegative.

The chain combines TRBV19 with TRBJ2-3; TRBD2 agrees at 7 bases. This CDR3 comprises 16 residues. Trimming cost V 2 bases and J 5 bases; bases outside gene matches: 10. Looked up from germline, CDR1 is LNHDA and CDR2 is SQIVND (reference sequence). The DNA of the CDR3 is TGTGCCAGTAGTATAAGTGGACTAGGAAGCGAAGATACGCAGTATTTT. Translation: CASSISGLGSEDTQYF.

Here the CDR3 reads CASSQGTLKNTGELFF. The DNA for the CDR3 is TGTGCCAGCAGCCAAGGGACACTTAAGAACACCGGGGAGCTGTTTTTT. This chain links TRBV14 with TRBJ2-2, with a tentative D call TRBD1 (5 bases). The length of the CDR3 is 16 residues. Germline V CDR1 and CDR2: SGHDN, FVKESK. Trimming removed 1 base from V and 1 base from J, with 10 bases in between.

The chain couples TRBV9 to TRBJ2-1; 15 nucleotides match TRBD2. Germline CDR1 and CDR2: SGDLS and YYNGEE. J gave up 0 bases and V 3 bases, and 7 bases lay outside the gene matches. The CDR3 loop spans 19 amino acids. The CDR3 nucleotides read TGTGCCAGCAGCGCCGGGACTAGCGGGAGGAGGGTCTCCTACAATGAGCAGTTCTTC. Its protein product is CASSAGTSGRRVSYNEQFF. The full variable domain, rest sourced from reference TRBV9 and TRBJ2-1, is DSGVTQTPKHLITATGQRVTLRCSPRSGDLSVYWYQQSLDQGLQFLIQYYNGEERAKGNILERFSAQQFPDLHSELNLSSLELGDSALYFCASSAGTSGRRVSYNEQFFGPGTRLTVL.